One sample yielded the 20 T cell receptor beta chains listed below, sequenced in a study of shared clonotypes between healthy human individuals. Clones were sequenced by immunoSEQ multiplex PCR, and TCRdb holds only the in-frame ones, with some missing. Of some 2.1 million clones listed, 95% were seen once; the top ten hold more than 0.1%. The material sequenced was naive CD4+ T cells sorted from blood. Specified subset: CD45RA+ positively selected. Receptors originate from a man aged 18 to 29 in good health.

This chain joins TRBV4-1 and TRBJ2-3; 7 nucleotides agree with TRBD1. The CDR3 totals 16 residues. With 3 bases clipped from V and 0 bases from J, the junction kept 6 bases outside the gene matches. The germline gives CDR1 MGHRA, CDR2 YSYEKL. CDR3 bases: TGCGCCAGCAGCCATAACAGGGGCTCTAGCACAGATACGCAGTATTTT. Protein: CASSHNRGSSTDTQYF.

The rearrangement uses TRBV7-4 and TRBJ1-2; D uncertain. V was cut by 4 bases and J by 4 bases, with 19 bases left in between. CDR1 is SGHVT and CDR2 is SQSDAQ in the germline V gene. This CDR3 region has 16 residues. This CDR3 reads CASSSPGREYGYGYTF. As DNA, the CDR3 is TGTGCCAGCAGCTCCCCAGGAAGGGAATATGGCTATGGCTACACCTTC. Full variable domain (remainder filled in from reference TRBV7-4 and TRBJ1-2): GAGVSQSPRYKVAKRGRDVALRCDSISGHVTLYWYRQTLGQGSEVLTYSQSDAQRDKSGRPSGRFSAERPERSVSTLKIQRTEQGDSAVYLCASSSPGREYGYGYTFGSGTRLTVV.

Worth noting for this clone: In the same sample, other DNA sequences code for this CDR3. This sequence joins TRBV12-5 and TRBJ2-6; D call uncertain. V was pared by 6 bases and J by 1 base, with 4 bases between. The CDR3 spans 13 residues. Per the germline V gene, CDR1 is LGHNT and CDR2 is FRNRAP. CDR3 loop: CASGPSGANVLTF. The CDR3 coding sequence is TGTGCTAGTGGCCCTTCTGGGGCCAACGTCCTGACTTTC. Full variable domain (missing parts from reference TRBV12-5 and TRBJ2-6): DARVTQTPRHKVTEMGQEVTMRCQPILGHNTVFWYRQTMMQGLELLAYFRNRAPLDDSGMPKDRFSAEMPDATLATLKIQPSEPRDSAVYFCASGPSGANVLTFGAGSRLTVL.

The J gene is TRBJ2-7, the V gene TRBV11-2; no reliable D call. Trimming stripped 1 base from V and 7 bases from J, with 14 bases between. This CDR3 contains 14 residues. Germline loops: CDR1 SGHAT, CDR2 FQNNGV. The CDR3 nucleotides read TGTGCCAGCAGCTTAGGTCAGAACGTGGGGGAGCAGTACTTC. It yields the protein CASSLGQNVGEQYF. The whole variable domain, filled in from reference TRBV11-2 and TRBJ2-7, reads EAGVAQSPRYKIIEKRQSVAFWCNPISGHATLYWYQQILGQGPKLLIQFQNNGVVDDSQLPKDRFSAERLKGVDSTLKIQPAKLEDSAVYLCASSLGQNVGEQYFGPGTRLTVT.

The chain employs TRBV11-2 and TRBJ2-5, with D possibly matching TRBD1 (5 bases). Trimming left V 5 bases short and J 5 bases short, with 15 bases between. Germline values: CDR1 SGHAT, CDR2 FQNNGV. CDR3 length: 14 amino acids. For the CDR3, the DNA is TGTGCCAGCAGCACGAGTCGGGCAGGGGAGACCCAGTACTTC. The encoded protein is CASSTSRAGETQYF.

The CDR3: CASSLVDFSSTDTQYF. CDR3 bases: TGTGCCAGCAGCTTAGTCGACTTCTCTAGCACAGATACGCAGTATTTT. V gene TRBV11-2 combines with J gene TRBJ2-3, with D uncertain. The CDR3 is made up of 16 amino acids. Germline lookup yields CDR1 SGHAT and CDR2 FQNNGV. Deletions cut 1 base from V and 0 bases from J, with 11 bases between.

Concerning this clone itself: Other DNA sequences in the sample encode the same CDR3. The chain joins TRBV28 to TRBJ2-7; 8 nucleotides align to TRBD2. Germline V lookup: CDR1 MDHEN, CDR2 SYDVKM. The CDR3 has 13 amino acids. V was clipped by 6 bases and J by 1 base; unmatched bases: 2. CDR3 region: CASRAGGSYEQYF. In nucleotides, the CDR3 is TGTGCCAGCAGGGCGGGGGGTTCCTACGAGCAGTACTTC.

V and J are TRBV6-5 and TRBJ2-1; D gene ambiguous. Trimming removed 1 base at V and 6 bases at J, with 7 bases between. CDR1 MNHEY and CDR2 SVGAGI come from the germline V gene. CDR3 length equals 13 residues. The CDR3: CASSYLQANEQFF. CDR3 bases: TGTGCCAGCAGTTACTTGCAGGCCAATGAGCAGTTCTTC.

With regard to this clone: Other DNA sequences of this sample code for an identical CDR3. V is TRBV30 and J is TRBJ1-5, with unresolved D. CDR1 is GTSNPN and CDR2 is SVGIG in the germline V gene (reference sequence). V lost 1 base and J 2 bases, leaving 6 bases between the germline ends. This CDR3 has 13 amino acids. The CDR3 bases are TGTGCCTGGAGTGAGAGGGGCAATCAGCCCCAGCATTTT. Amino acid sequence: CAWSERGNQPQHF.

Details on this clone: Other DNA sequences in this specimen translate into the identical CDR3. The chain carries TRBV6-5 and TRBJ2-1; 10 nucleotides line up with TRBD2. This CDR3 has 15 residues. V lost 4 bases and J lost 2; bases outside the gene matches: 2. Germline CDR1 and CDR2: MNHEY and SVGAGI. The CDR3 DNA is TGTGCCAGCAGTTTAGCGGGGGGTACCTACAATGAGCAGTTCTTC. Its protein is CASSLAGGTYNEQFF.

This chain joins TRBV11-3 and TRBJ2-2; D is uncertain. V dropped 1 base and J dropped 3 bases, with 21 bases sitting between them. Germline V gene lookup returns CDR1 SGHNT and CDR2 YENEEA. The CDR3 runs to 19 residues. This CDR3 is CASSLGGYMNLPYTGELFF. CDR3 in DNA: TGTGCCAGCAGCTTAGGAGGCTATATGAATCTCCCTTACACCGGGGAGCTGTTTTTT.

The CDR3, as DNA: TGCGCCAGCAGCCCCACGGACAGGGGGTCGGGCAAAAACATTCAGTACTTC. The encoded protein is CASSPTDRGSGKNIQYF. The chain combines TRBV5-1 with TRBJ2-4, with TRBD1 identical over 10 bases. The J segment lost 3 bases and the V segment lost 4 bases, leaving 10 bases of the junction unmatched. Per the germline V gene, CDR1 is SGHRS and CDR2 is YFSETQ. The CDR3 loop spans 17 amino acids.

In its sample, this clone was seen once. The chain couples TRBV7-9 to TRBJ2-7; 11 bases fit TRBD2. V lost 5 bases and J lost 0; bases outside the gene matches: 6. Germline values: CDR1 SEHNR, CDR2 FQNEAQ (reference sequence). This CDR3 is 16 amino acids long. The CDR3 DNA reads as TGTGCCAGCAGCCCAAGACTAGCGGGGACCTCCTACGAGCAGTACTTC. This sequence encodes CASSPRLAGTSYEQYF.

CDR3 DNA: TGTGCCAGCAGTTACTCGAGAGTTCGTTCGGGGGAAAAACTGTTTTTT. It is translated as CASSYSRVRSGEKLFF. The rearrangement links TRBV6-5 to TRBJ1-4; the D is unclear. Per the germline V gene, CDR1 is MNHEY and CDR2 is SVGAGI. The CDR3 runs 16 residues. With 0 bases removed from V and 8 bases from J, the gap between germline ends came to 16 bases.

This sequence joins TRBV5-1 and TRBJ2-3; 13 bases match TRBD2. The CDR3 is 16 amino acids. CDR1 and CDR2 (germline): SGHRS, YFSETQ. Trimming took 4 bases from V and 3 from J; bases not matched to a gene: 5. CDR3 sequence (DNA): TGCGCCAGCAGCAACGGGACTAGCGGGATGACAGATACGCAGTATTTT. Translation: CASSNGTSGMTDTQYF. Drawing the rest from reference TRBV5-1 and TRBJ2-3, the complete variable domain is KAGVTQTPRYLIKTRGQQVTLSCSPISGHRSVSWYQQTPGQGLQFLFEYFSETQRNKGNFPGRFSGRQFSNSRSEMNVSTLELGDSALYLCASSNGTSGMTDTQYFGPGTRLTVL.

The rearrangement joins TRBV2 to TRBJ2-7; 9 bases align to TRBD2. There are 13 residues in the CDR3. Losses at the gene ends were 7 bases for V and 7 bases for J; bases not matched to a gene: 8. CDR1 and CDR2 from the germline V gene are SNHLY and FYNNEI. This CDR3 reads CASNVAGEGEQYF. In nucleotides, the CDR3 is TGTGCCAGCAATGTAGCGGGAGAGGGGGAGCAGTACTTC.

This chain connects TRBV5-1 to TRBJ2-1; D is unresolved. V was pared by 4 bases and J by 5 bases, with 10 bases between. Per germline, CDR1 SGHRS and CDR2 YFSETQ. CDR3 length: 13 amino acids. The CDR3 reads CASSLTSHNEQFF. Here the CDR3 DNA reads TGCGCCAGCAGCCTGACATCACACAATGAGCAGTTCTTC.

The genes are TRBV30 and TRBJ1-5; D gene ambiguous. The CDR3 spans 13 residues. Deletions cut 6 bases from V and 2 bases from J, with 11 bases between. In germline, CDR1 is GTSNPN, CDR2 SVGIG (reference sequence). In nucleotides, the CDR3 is TGTGCCTGTCAAGGGCAGGGCAATCAGCCCCAGCATTTT. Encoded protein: CACQGQGNQPQHF.

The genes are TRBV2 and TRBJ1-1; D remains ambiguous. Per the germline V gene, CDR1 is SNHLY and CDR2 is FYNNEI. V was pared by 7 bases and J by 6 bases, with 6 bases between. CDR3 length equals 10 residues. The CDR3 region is CASKTSEAFF. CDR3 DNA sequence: TGTGCCAGCAAAACTTCTGAAGCTTTCTTT.

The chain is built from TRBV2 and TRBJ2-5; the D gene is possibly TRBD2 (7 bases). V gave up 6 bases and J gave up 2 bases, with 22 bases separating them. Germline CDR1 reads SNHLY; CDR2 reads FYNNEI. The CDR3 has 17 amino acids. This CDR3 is CASRAPGRAGTQETQYF. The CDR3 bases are TGTGCCAGCAGGGCCCCCGGGCGAGCGGGGACACAAGAGACCCAGTACTTC.